These 6 T cell receptor beta chains were all obtained from the same sample, sequenced in a study of cytomegalovirus exposure and HLA in healthy donors. Generated by immunoSEQ multiplex PCR, the TCRdb table keeps only in-frame clones and is missing some. The sample lists 300,000 to 450,000 clones, roughly 90% occurring once. Material for sequencing was PBMCs. The receptors stem from a woman aged 18-35 years in good health and CMV-seronegative.

The J gene is TRBJ1-5, the V gene TRBV18; D is perhaps TRBD1 (5 bases). The CDR3 covers 16 residues. Trimming left V 0 bases short and J 3 bases short, with 12 bases between. From germline, CDR1 is KGHSH and CDR2 LQKENI. The CDR3 coding sequence is TGTGCCAGCTCACCACCGGGGCTTTCGGACAATCAGCCCCAGCATTTT. Its translation: CASSPPGLSDNQPQHF. The full variable domain, with the rest looked up from reference TRBV18 and TRBJ1-5, is NAGVMQNPRHLVRRRGQEARLRCSPMKGHSHVYWYRQLPEEGLKFMVYLQKENIIDESGMPKERFSAEFPKEGPSILRIQQVVRGDSAAYFCASSPPGLSDNQPQHFGDGTRLSIL.

The chain employs TRBV5-1 and TRBJ2-7; TRBD2 agrees at 12 bases. Trimming took 0 bases from V and 3 from J; bases not matched to a gene: 16. The length of the CDR3 is 20 residues. Germline CDR1 SGHRS, CDR2 YFSETQ. CDR3: CASSLGTSGTGEILIYEQYF. The CDR3 DNA is TGCGCCAGCAGCTTGGGGACTAGCGGGACCGGGGAAATACTAATCTACGAGCAGTACTTC.

The rearrangement uses TRBV4-2 and TRBJ2-5; no definite D call. Germline CDR1 and CDR2: LGHNA and YNFKEQ. V was trimmed by 1 base and J by 5 bases, leaving 11 bases between them. This CDR3 contains 14 residues. CDR3 nucleotide sequence: TGTGCCAGCAGCCAAGGGGTTAGCTGGGAGACCCAGTACTTC. Protein product: CASSQGVSWETQYF.

The gene calls are TRBV4-1 and TRBJ2-2, with 10 bases aligning to TRBD2. The V segment lost 1 base and the J segment 6 bases; nucleotides outside the gene matches: 8. There are 17 residues in the CDR3. Germline values: CDR1 MGHRA, CDR2 YSYEKL. CDR3 in amino acids: CASSQGGTSGRAGELFF. The CDR3 DNA follows: TGCGCCAGCAGCCAAGGCGGGACAAGCGGGAGGGCCGGGGAGCTGTTTTTT.

Of note for this clone: At one of its ends the junction is not consistent with the germline gene, which may arise from a read error. Other DNA sequences within the sample encode an identical CDR3. This rearrangement joins TRBV27 to TRBJ2-7; 7 bases line up with TRBD2. The CDR3 is made up of 14 amino acids. Germline CDR1 is MNHEY and CDR2 is SMNVEV (reference sequence). CDR3: CASSFSSGPYEQYF. The DNA of the CDR3 is TGTGCCAGCAGTTTTTCTAGCGGACCCTATGAGCAGTACTTC.

V gene TRBV18 combines with J gene TRBJ1-2; tentative D call: TRBD1 (6 bases). Germline CDR1 is KGHSH and CDR2 is LQKENI. Trimming shortened V by 6 bases and J by 4 bases, and 12 bases separated the two germline ends. The CDR3 has 13 residues. CDR3: CASSPRTVYGYTF. The CDR3 DNA reads as TGTGCCAGCTCCCCCCGGACAGTCTATGGCTACACCTTC.